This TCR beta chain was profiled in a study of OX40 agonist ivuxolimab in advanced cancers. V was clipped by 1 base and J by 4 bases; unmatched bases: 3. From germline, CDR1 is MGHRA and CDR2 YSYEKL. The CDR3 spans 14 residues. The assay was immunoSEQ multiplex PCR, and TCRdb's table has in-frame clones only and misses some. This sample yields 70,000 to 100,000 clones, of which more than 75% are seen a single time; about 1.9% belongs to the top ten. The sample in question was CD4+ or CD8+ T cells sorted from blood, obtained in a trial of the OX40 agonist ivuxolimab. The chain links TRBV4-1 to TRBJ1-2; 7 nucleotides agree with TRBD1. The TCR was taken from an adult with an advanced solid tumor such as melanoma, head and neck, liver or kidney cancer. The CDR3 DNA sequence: TGCGCCAGCAGCCAAGGACAGGGAGGCTATGGCTACACCTTC. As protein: CASSQGQGGYGYTF.